A selection of T cell receptor beta chains follows, all from one sample in a study of blood T cell repertoires in COVID-19. The method was immunoSEQ multiplex PCR; TCRdb's version includes in-frame clones alone and lacks a portion of them. The table shows roughly 350,000 clones, with about 89% occurring only once. Material: peripheral blood. These receptor sequences come from a woman in her twenties or thirties with COVID-19, enrolled during active disease. Both conserved end residues are part of each CDR3. A D gene is named only where the DNA matches it firmly. Part of the rows lack a size; the others show once, few, many or a class for expanded clones.

d_call: TRBD1; v_call: TRBV25-1; j_call: TRBJ2-7; clone_size: .; cdr3_aa: CASSGTGGQDEQYF; cdr3_nt: TGTGCCAGCAGTGGTACAGGGGGACAGGACGAGCAGTACTTC
d_call: TRBD2; v_call: TRBV7-3; j_call: TRBJ2-1; clone_size: .; cdr3_aa: CASSRFVAGAYNEQFF; cdr3_nt: TGTGCCAGCAGCCGCTTCGTTGCGGGAGCATACAATGAGCAGTTCTTC
d_call: .; v_call: TRBV20-1; j_call: TRBJ1-1; clone_size: .; cdr3_aa: CSASYAGMNTEAFF; cdr3_nt: TGCAGTGCTAGTTATGCCGGGATGAACACTGAAGCTTTCTTT
d_call: .; v_call: TRBV7-3; j_call: TRBJ2-1; clone_size: .; cdr3_aa: CASSSNERDEQFF; cdr3_nt: TGTGCCAGCAGTTCCAACGAGAGGGATGAGCAGTTCTTC
d_call: TRBD2; v_call: TRBV5-4; j_call: TRBJ2-3; clone_size: .; cdr3_aa: CASSPPFTSGDTDTQYF; cdr3_nt: TGTGCCAGCAGCCCCCCCTTTACTAGCGGGGACACAGATACGCAGTATTTT
d_call: .; v_call: TRBV18; j_call: TRBJ1-2; clone_size: once; cdr3_aa: CASSPRLQGNNYGYTF; cdr3_nt: TGTGCCAGCTCACCACGGCTGCAGGGGAACAACTATGGCTACACCTTC
d_call: TRBD2; v_call: TRBV28; j_call: TRBJ2-7; clone_size: .; cdr3_aa: CASSPHLAGGSEQYF; cdr3_nt: TGTGCCAGCAGTCCACATCTAGCGGGAGGTTCCGAGCAGTACTTC
d_call: TRBD1; v_call: TRBV3-1/TRBV3-2; j_call: TRBJ2-2; clone_size: .; cdr3_aa: CASSQMGQGAWAGELFF; cdr3_nt: TGTGCCAGCAGCCAGATGGGACAGGGGGCATGGGCCGGGGAGCTGTTTTTT
d_call: .; v_call: TRBV7-3; j_call: TRBJ2-7; clone_size: .; cdr3_aa: CASSLMAVSYEQYF; cdr3_nt: TGTGCCAGCAGCTTAATGGCAGTCTCCTACGAGCAGTACTTC
d_call: TRBD1; v_call: TRBV2; j_call: TRBJ1-2; clone_size: .; cdr3_aa: CASSERRQGGGYTF; cdr3_nt: TGTGCCAGCAGTGAACGTCGACAGGGGGGTGGCTACACCTTC